Listed below are T cell receptor beta chains from one sample, sequenced in a study of T cells in localized non-small cell lung cancer. The assay was immunoSEQ multiplex PCR, and TCRdb's table has in-frame clones only and misses some. The top ten hold about 7.7% of the sample, which has tens of thousands of clones, around nine tenths seen once. The sample here was peripheral blood, taken before any cancer treatment. These receptors all stem from a woman aged 35-70 years with stage I lung adenocarcinoma. CDR3s include the opening cysteine and the closing phenylalanine or tryptophan. D genes are given only for firm matches. A row's size may be missing; if present it is once, few, many or a size class.

cdr3_aa: CASGGQGGYTEAFF; cdr3_nt: TGTGCCAGCGGTGGTCAAGGGGGCTACACTGAAGCTTTCTTT; j_call: TRBJ1-1; v_call: TRBV27; d_call: TRBD1; clone_size: .
cdr3_aa: CASTQGSGANVLTF; cdr3_nt: TGTGCCAGCACCCAGGGTTCTGGGGCCAACGTCCTGACTTTC; j_call: TRBJ2-6; v_call: TRBV28; d_call: .; clone_size: .
cdr3_aa: CASSQDRGGEQFF; cdr3_nt: TGCGCCAGCAGCCAAGATCGCGGGGGGGAGCAGTTCTTC; j_call: TRBJ2-1; v_call: TRBV4-1; d_call: TRBD2; clone_size: .
cdr3_aa: CASSSNLGGYTF; cdr3_nt: TGTGCCAGCAGCTCCAATTTGGGTGGCTACACCTTC; j_call: TRBJ1-2; v_call: TRBV5-6; d_call: .; clone_size: .
cdr3_aa: CASSYTRGPEAFF; cdr3_nt: TGTGCCAGCAGTTACACCCGGGGACCTGAAGCTTTCTTT; j_call: TRBJ1-1; v_call: TRBV6-6; d_call: .; clone_size: .
cdr3_aa: CASSFSLGDQETQYF; cdr3_nt: TGTGCCAGCAGCTTTAGCCTAGGTGACCAAGAGACCCAGTACTTC; j_call: TRBJ2-5; v_call: TRBV11-3; d_call: .; clone_size: .
cdr3_aa: CASSHAFFSGNTIYF; cdr3_nt: TGTGCCAGCAGCCACGCCTTTTTCTCTGGAAACACCATATATTTT; j_call: TRBJ1-3; v_call: TRBV14; d_call: .; clone_size: .
cdr3_aa: CASRLSGGGDHEQYF; cdr3_nt: TGCGCCAGCAGGCTCTCGGGGGGAGGGGACCACGAGCAGTACTTC; j_call: TRBJ2-7; v_call: TRBV10-2; d_call: TRBD2; clone_size: .
cdr3_aa: CASRPDRGGYTF; cdr3_nt: TGTGCCAGCAGGCCCGACAGGGGAGGCTACACCTTC; j_call: TRBJ1-2; v_call: TRBV6-5; d_call: TRBD1; clone_size: .
cdr3_aa: CASSFHYNQPQHF; cdr3_nt: TGTGCCAGCAGCTTCCACTACAATCAGCCCCAGCATTTT; j_call: TRBJ1-5; v_call: TRBV11-2; d_call: .; clone_size: .
cdr3_aa: CASSQRTGYLPEAFF; cdr3_nt: TGCGCCAGCAGCCAAAGGACAGGGTACCTACCTGAAGCTTTCTTT; j_call: TRBJ1-1; v_call: TRBV5-1; d_call: TRBD1; clone_size: .
cdr3_aa: CASSFSGNTIYF; cdr3_nt: TGTGCCAGCAGCTTTTCTGGAAACACCATATATTTT; j_call: TRBJ1-3; v_call: TRBV7-9; d_call: .; clone_size: .
cdr3_aa: CASSLLRDSQFF; cdr3_nt: TGCGCCAGCAGCTTGTTACGGGATTCACAGTTCTTC; j_call: TRBJ2-1; v_call: TRBV5-1; d_call: .; clone_size: once
cdr3_aa: CASSPRSVGQPQHF; cdr3_nt: TGTGCCAGCAGTCCCCGTTCAGTGGGGCAGCCCCAGCATTTT; j_call: TRBJ1-5; v_call: TRBV27; d_call: .; clone_size: .
cdr3_aa: CATKRGQGAVDTQYF; cdr3_nt: TGTGCTACAAAACGGGGACAGGGGGCTGTGGATACGCAGTATTTT; j_call: TRBJ2-3; v_call: TRBV7-6; d_call: TRBD1; clone_size: .
cdr3_aa: CASSPVGTDYGYTF; cdr3_nt: TGTGCCAGCTCACCAGTTGGGACAGACTATGGCTACACCTTC; j_call: TRBJ1-2; v_call: TRBV18; d_call: TRBD1; clone_size: .
cdr3_aa: CASSVASRLLSSYNEQFF; cdr3_nt: TGTGCCAGCAGCGTAGCTTCTCGACTCCTGAGCTCCTACAATGAGCAGTTCTTC; j_call: TRBJ2-1; v_call: TRBV9; d_call: .; clone_size: .
cdr3_aa: CASSPDQETQYF; cdr3_nt: TGTGCCAGCAGCCCTGACCAAGAGACCCAGTACTTC; j_call: TRBJ2-5; v_call: TRBV7-7; d_call: .; clone_size: .
cdr3_aa: CASSYGTAAYEQYF; cdr3_nt: TGTGCCAGCAGTTACGGGACGGCTGCCTACGAGCAGTACTTC; j_call: TRBJ2-7; v_call: TRBV6-6; d_call: .; clone_size: .
cdr3_aa: CASSEGQGAGNTIYF; cdr3_nt: TGTGCCAGCAGTGAAGGGCAGGGGGCTGGAAACACCATATATTTT; j_call: TRBJ1-3; v_call: TRBV25-1; d_call: TRBD1; clone_size: .
cdr3_aa: CASSNRDRGGMNTEAFF; cdr3_nt: TGTGCCAGCAGCAACCGGGACCGCGGGGGTATGAACACTGAAGCTTTCTTT; j_call: TRBJ1-1; v_call: TRBV5-4; d_call: .; clone_size: .
cdr3_aa: CASSQPGQGLRTQYF; cdr3_nt: TGTGCCAGCAGCCAGCCGGGACAGGGGTTACGGACCCAGTACTTC; j_call: TRBJ2-5; v_call: TRBV11-2; d_call: TRBD1; clone_size: .
cdr3_aa: CAWINLAGGSTDTQYF; cdr3_nt: TGTGCCTGGATCAACTTAGCGGGGGGGTCCACAGATACGCAGTATTTT; j_call: TRBJ2-3; v_call: TRBV30; d_call: TRBD2; clone_size: .
cdr3_aa: CSVEVPSGGSLSGYEQYF; cdr3_nt: TGCAGCGTTGAAGTGCCTAGCGGGGGGTCGCTTTCAGGCTACGAGCAGTACTTC; j_call: TRBJ2-7; v_call: TRBV29-1; d_call: TRBD2; clone_size: once
cdr3_aa: CASSYRWTRDYNEQFF; cdr3_nt: TGTGCCAGCAGTTACCGTTGGACGAGAGATTACAATGAGCAGTTCTTC; j_call: TRBJ2-1; v_call: TRBV6-5; d_call: .; clone_size: .
cdr3_aa: CASTTRRQGGTDTQYF; cdr3_nt: TGTGCCAGCACAACCCGAAGACAGGGCGGCACAGATACGCAGTATTTT; j_call: TRBJ2-3; v_call: TRBV28; d_call: TRBD1; clone_size: .
cdr3_aa: CASSFSPGYGEQYF; cdr3_nt: TGTGCCAGCAGCTTCTCTCCAGGCTACGGCGAGCAGTACTTC; j_call: TRBJ2-7; v_call: TRBV7-3; d_call: .; clone_size: .
cdr3_aa: CASSVTGSGNTIYF; cdr3_nt: TGTGCCAGCAGTGTGACAGGGTCCGGAAACACCATATATTTT; j_call: TRBJ1-3; v_call: TRBV25-1; d_call: TRBD1; clone_size: .
cdr3_aa: CASSSVRGTDTQYF; cdr3_nt: TGTGCCAGCAGTTCGGTTAGGGGCACAGATACGCAGTATTTT; j_call: TRBJ2-3; v_call: TRBV6-5; d_call: .; clone_size: .
cdr3_aa: CASRIGSTDTQYF; cdr3_nt: TGTGCCAGTAGGATCGGGAGCACAGATACGCAGTATTTT; j_call: TRBJ2-3; v_call: TRBV19; d_call: .; clone_size: .
cdr3_aa: CSVEGLLNEQFF; cdr3_nt: TGCAGCGTTGAAGGTCTACTTAATGAGCAGTTCTTC; j_call: TRBJ2-1; v_call: TRBV29-1; d_call: .; clone_size: .
cdr3_aa: CASTRTGGNTEAFF; cdr3_nt: TGCGCCAGCACCAGGACAGGGGGCAACACTGAAGCTTTCTTT; j_call: TRBJ1-1; v_call: TRBV5-1; d_call: TRBD1; clone_size: .
cdr3_aa: CASSLAWALNQPQHF; cdr3_nt: TGTGCCAGCAGCTTGGCCTGGGCCCTCAATCAGCCCCAGCATTTT; j_call: TRBJ1-5; v_call: TRBV5-6; d_call: .; clone_size: .
cdr3_aa: CASSLGQGGQETQYF; cdr3_nt: TGTGCCAGCAGCCTTGGACAGGGAGGGCAAGAGACCCAGTACTTC; j_call: TRBJ2-5; v_call: TRBV7-9; d_call: .; clone_size: .
cdr3_aa: CASSPPLKGADEQYF; cdr3_nt: TGTGCCAGCTCACCACCGTTAAAGGGGGCCGACGAGCAGTACTTC; j_call: TRBJ2-7; v_call: TRBV18; d_call: TRBD1; clone_size: .
cdr3_aa: CASSQGTGQETQYF; cdr3_nt: TGTGCCAGCAGCCAAGGGACAGGGCAAGAGACCCAGTACTTC; j_call: TRBJ2-5; v_call: TRBV4-2; d_call: TRBD1; clone_size: .
cdr3_aa: CASSDSARSSYNEQFF; cdr3_nt: TGTGCCAGCAGTGACTCTGCTCGGTCCTCCTACAATGAGCAGTTCTTC; j_call: TRBJ2-1; v_call: TRBV6-4; d_call: .; clone_size: few
cdr3_aa: CASSLAGDIIEQYF; cdr3_nt: TGTGCCAGCAGCTTAGCTGGGGACATCATCGAGCAGTACTTC; j_call: TRBJ2-7; v_call: TRBV7-3; d_call: .; clone_size: .
cdr3_aa: CASGPTIYNEQFF; cdr3_nt: TGTGCTAGTGGTCCGACAATTTACAATGAGCAGTTCTTC; j_call: TRBJ2-1; v_call: TRBV12-5; d_call: .; clone_size: .
cdr3_aa: CASRGGGESSGANVLTF; cdr3_nt: TGTGCCAGCAGGGGGGGCGGAGAGAGCTCTGGGGCCAACGTCCTGACTTTC; j_call: TRBJ2-6; v_call: TRBV7-2; d_call: .; clone_size: .
cdr3_aa: CASSPPGGIDTQYF; cdr3_nt: TGTGCCAGCTCACCGCCTGGGGGCATAGATACGCAGTATTTT; j_call: TRBJ2-3; v_call: TRBV18; d_call: .; clone_size: .
cdr3_aa: CASSSLGGGQETQYF; cdr3_nt: TGTGCCAGCAGCTCGCTGGGCGGGGGACAAGAGACCCAGTACTTC; j_call: TRBJ2-5; v_call: TRBV7-3; d_call: TRBD2; clone_size: .
cdr3_aa: CASSLADSGGYTF; cdr3_nt: TGTGCCAGCAGCTTGGCGGACAGCGGCGGCTACACCTTC; j_call: TRBJ1-2; v_call: TRBV5-5; d_call: .; clone_size: .
cdr3_aa: CASRASGGAGETQYF; cdr3_nt: TGTGCCAGCAGGGCTAGCGGGGGCGCAGGAGAGACCCAGTACTTC; j_call: TRBJ2-5; v_call: TRBV6-6; d_call: TRBD2; clone_size: .
cdr3_aa: CASSPSRGQPNSPLHF; cdr3_nt: TGCGCCAGCAGCCCCTCAAGGGGACAGCCTAATTCACCCCTCCACTTT; j_call: TRBJ1-6; v_call: TRBV5-1; d_call: TRBD1; clone_size: once